Listed below are T cell receptor beta chains from one sample, sequenced in a study of blood T cell repertoires in COVID-19. Some clones are missing from TCRdb's copy, which holds only in-frame ones; the method was immunoSEQ multiplex PCR. Among over 100,000 clones listed, over 60% were seen once. Sequenced: peripheral blood. All receptors derive from a woman aged 70-85 years with acute or convalescent COVID-19. The CDR3 runs from the conserved cysteine through the conserved F or W. The order of the fields is CDR3 protein, J gene, V gene.

CDR3: CASSTRGGTEAFF; J: TRBJ1-1; V: TRBV9
CDR3: CATRGGEVGYTF; J: TRBJ1-2; V: TRBV6-5
CDR3: CASSPAGTGGHNEQFF; J: TRBJ2-1; V: TRBV4-2
CDR3: CAWSVGTAYNEQFF; J: TRBJ2-1; V: TRBV30
CDR3: CASRQDINQPQHF; J: TRBJ1-5; V: TRBV6-6
CDR3: CASSRGGSAYEQYF; J: TRBJ2-7; V: TRBV27
CDR3: CASRSGTGGARTQYF; J: TRBJ2-5; V: TRBV28
CDR3: CASSSRTGREETQYF; J: TRBJ2-5; V: TRBV7-9
CDR3: CASSTPRTGREKLFF; J: TRBJ1-4; V: TRBV14
CDR3: CASAETSGIRDTQYF; J: TRBJ2-3; V: TRBV27
CDR3: CASKLDSWTGELFF; J: TRBJ2-2; V: TRBV5-1
CDR3: CASSRKLDRENTGELFF; J: TRBJ2-2; V: TRBV4-1
CDR3: CASSRDGNHYNEQFF; J: TRBJ2-1; V: TRBV5-5
CDR3: CASSLIQWAGYTF; J: TRBJ1-2; V: TRBV11-2
CDR3: CASSPGGSGNTIYF; J: TRBJ1-3; V: TRBV19
CDR3: CASSYPGTGTGDTQYF; J: TRBJ2-3; V: TRBV6-5
CDR3: CASSVEAGAGELFF; J: TRBJ2-2; V: TRBV9
CDR3: CASSAPQGTSGGGETQYF; J: TRBJ2-5; V: TRBV7-8
CDR3: CAWSTGGYGYTF; J: TRBJ1-2; V: TRBV30
CDR3: CASSLGQTYEQYF; J: TRBJ2-7; V: TRBV12-3/TRBV12-4
CDR3: CASSQDRGLATYEQYF; J: TRBJ2-7; V: TRBV4-3
CDR3: CASSFPGKSGEAFF; J: TRBJ1-1; V: TRBV28
CDR3: CASSLAAGEAFF; J: TRBJ1-1; V: TRBV5-4
CDR3: CASGTGHMEQYF; J: TRBJ2-7; V: TRBV27
CDR3: CASSVSGGAFSDTQYF; J: TRBJ2-3; V: TRBV4-3
CDR3: CASSLNIGFWTESNQPQHF; J: TRBJ1-5; V: TRBV21-1
CDR3: CASSLTASPGGNYGYTF; J: TRBJ1-2; V: TRBV11-2
CDR3: CASSPAGAETTEAFF; J: TRBJ1-1; V: TRBV9
CDR3: CASSLELSSYEQYF; J: TRBJ2-7; V: TRBV5-1
CDR3: CASSPQGTNEKLFF; J: TRBJ1-4; V: TRBV5-1
CDR3: CASSRGGGLAGNYEQYF; J: TRBJ2-7; V: TRBV7-2
CDR3: CAWSTDRDTEAFF; J: TRBJ1-1; V: TRBV30
CDR3: CASSLRQGDGYTF; J: TRBJ1-2; V: TRBV5-1
CDR3: CASTVTGDGYTF; J: TRBJ1-2; V: TRBV2
CDR3: CASSVDAGQGYNEQFF; J: TRBJ2-1; V: TRBV9
CDR3: CASLRAGESTDTQYF; J: TRBJ2-3; V: TRBV7-9
CDR3: CASSPERARTNEKLFF; J: TRBJ1-4; V: TRBV3-1/TRBV3-2
CDR3: CSVDPWTSGSVGYNEQFF; J: TRBJ2-1; V: TRBV29-1
CDR3: CASSQNPGDYGYTF; J: TRBJ1-2; V: TRBV4-1
CDR3: CASSRDRGPGETQYF; J: TRBJ2-5; V: TRBV19
CDR3: CASRDREHNEQFF; J: TRBJ2-1; V: TRBV6-5
CDR3: CASSQAGYEQFF; J: TRBJ2-1; V: TRBV4-3
CDR3: CASSVAGTGPPMDTEAFF; J: TRBJ1-1; V: TRBV21-1
CDR3: CASSFQQGWDTEAFF; J: TRBJ1-1; V: TRBV7-2
CDR3: CASSSTGRVYNEQFF; J: TRBJ2-1; V: TRBV28
CDR3: CASSFEGQGANEQFF; J: TRBJ2-1; V: TRBV7-6
CDR3: CASSYMLAGRDTQYF; J: TRBJ2-3; V: TRBV11-2
CDR3: CASSPVAGGRSEQFF; J: TRBJ2-1; V: TRBV4-3
CDR3: CASSENSARNTIYF; J: TRBJ1-3; V: TRBV2
CDR3: CSVGLAGGTDTQYF; J: TRBJ2-3; V: TRBV29-1
CDR3: CASSLRGQVNQPQHF; J: TRBJ1-5; V: TRBV4-1
CDR3: CATSDPTGGNQPQHF; J: TRBJ1-5; V: TRBV24-1